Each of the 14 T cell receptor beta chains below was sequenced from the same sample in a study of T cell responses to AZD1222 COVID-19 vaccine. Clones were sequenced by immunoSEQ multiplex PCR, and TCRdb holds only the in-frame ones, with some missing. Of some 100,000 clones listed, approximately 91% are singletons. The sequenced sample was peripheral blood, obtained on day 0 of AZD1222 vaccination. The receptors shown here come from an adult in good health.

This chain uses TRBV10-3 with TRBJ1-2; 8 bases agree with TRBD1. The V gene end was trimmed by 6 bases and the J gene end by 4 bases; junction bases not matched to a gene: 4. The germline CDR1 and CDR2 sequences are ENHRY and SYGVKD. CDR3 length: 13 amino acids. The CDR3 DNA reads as TGTGCCATCAGCCAGGGGGCTGCCTATGGCTACACCTTC. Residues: CAISQGAAYGYTF.

The CDR3 region is CASSDRGQGTDTQYF. DNA of the CDR3: TGTGCCAGCAGCGATCGAGGACAGGGCACAGATACGCAGTATTTT. V usage is TRBV7-3 and J usage is TRBJ2-3, with 7 bases identical to TRBD1. The trim removed 5 bases at V and 1 base at J, leaving 6 bases unmatched. Germline V CDR1 and CDR2: SGHTA, FQGTGA. The CDR3 is 15 residues long.

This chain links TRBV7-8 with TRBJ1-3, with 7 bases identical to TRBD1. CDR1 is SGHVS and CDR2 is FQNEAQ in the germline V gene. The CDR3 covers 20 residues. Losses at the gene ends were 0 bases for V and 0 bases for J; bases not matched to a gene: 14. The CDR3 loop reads CASSLARAGGPILSGNTIYF. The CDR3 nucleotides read TGTGCCAGCAGCTTAGCGCGGGCAGGGGGTCCCATTCTCTCTGGAAACACCATATATTTT.

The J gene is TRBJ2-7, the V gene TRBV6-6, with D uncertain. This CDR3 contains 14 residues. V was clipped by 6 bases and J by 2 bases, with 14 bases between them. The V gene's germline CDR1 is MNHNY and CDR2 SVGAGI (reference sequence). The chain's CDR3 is CASRRRVNTYEQYF. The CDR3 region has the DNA TGTGCCAGCAGACGACGCGTGAATACCTACGAGCAGTACTTC.

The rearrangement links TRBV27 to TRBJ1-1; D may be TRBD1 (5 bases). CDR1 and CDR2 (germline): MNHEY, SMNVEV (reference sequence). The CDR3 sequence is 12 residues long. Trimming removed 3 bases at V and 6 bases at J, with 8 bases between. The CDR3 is CASSFWGAEAFF. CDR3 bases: TGTGCCAGCAGTTTTTGGGGGGCTGAAGCTTTCTTT.

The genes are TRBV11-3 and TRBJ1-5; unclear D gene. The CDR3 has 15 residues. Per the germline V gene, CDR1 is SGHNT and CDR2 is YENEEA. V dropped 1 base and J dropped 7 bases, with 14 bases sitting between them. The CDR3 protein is CASSLVRYNGQPQHF. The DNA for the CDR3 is TGTGCCAGCAGCTTAGTTAGGTACAATGGACAGCCCCAGCATTTT.

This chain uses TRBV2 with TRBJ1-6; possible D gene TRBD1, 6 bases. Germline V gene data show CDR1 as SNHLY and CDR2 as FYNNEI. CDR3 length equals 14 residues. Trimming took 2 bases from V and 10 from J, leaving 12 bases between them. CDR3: CASSEQGLGSPLHF. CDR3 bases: TGTGCCAGCAGTGAACAGGGGTTGGGGTCACCCCTCCACTTT.

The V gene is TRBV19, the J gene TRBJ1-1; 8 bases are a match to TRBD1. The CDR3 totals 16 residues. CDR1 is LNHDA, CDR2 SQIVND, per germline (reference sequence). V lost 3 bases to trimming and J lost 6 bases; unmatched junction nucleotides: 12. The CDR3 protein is CASSISADRASAEAFF. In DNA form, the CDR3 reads TGTGCCAGTAGTATTTCTGCGGACAGGGCTTCGGCTGAAGCTTTCTTT.

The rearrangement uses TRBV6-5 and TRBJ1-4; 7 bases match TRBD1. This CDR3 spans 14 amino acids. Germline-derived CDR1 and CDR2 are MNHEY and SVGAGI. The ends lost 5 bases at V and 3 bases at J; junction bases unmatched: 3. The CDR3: CASSPGQSNEKLFF. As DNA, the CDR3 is TGTGCCAGCAGTCCGGGACAGTCTAATGAAAAACTGTTTTTT.

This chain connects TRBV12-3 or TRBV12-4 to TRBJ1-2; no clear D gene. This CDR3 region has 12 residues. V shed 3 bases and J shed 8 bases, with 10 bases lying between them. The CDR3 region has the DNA TGTGCCAGCAGTTTTGGCGGCGGGGGCTACACCTTC. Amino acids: CASSFGGGGYTF.

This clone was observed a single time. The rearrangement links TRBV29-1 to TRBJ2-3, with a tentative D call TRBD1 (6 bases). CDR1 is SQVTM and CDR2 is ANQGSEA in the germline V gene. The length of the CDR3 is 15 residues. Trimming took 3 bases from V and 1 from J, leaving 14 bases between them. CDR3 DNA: TGCAGCGTTGAGAGGGGGAATTCAGGCACAGATACGCAGTATTTT. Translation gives CSVERGNSGTDTQYF.

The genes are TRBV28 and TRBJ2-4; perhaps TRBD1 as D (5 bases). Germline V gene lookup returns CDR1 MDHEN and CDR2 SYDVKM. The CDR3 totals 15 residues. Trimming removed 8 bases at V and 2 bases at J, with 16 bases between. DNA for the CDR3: TGTGCCAGCTCCTTGGGGCAGGCCTCCAAAAACATTCAGTACTTC. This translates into CASSLGQASKNIQYF.

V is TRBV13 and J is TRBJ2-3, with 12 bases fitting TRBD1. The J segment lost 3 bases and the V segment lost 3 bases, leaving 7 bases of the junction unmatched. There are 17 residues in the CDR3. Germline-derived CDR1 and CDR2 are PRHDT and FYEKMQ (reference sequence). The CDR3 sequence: CASSFSPGQGATDTQYF. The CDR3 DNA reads TGTGCCAGCAGCTTCTCCCCGGGACAGGGGGCAACAGATACGCAGTATTTT. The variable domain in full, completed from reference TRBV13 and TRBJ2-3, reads AAGVIQSPRHLIKEKRETATLKCYPIPRHDTVYWYQQGPGQDPQFLISFYEKMQSDKGSIPDRFSAQQFSDYHSELNMSSLELGDSALYFCASSFSPGQGATDTQYFGPGTRLTVL.

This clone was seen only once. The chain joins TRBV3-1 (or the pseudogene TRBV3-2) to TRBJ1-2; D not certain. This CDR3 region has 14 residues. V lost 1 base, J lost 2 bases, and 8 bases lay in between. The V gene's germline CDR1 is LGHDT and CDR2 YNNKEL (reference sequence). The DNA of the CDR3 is TGTGCCAGCAGCCAAGGCGAAACAAACTATGGCTACACCTTC. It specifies CASSQGETNYGYTF.